This T cell receptor (beta chain) was obtained from a study of blood T cell repertoires in COVID-19. Turning to the study itself: Italy, Spain and the United States were the sources of the convalescent and acute COVID-19 samples. Sources were T cells, B-cell-depleted T cells, or PBMCs; the material itself was cDNA or gDNA.

As processed by the authors: Estimated nucleated cell counts came from reference gene primer amplification. Measured with immunoSEQ multiplex PCR; TCRdb has only the in-frame clones, and not every one. V, J and clone size derive from that table, while D and trimming were established from the DNA sequence. The profile shows 90,000 to 100,000 clones, 82% of them singletons. A remark on this clone: Given a much more abundant clone one base away, this may be a read error.

CDR1 and CDR2 from the germline V gene are MNHEY and SMNVEV (reference sequence). There are 12 residues in the CDR3. Trimming stripped 6 bases from V and 2 bases from J, with 4 bases between. The J gene is TRBJ2-2, the V gene TRBV27; D is unresolved. The clonotype comes from a man in his sixties or seventies with active or convalescent COVID-19. Material: peripheral blood. The CDR3 sequence: CASSFNTGELFF. CDR3 coding DNA: TGTGCCAGCAGCTTCAACACCGGGGAGCTGTTTTTT.